This T cell receptor beta chain appears in the sequencing data of a study of blood T cell repertoires in COVID-19. As for the study in general: Specimens from acute and convalescent COVID-19 originated in the United States, Italy and Spain.

Seattle patient enrollment occurred during active infection, with longitudinal follow-up thereafter. V lost 2 bases and J 3 bases, leaving 13 bases between the germline ends. The CDR3 sequence is 15 residues long. Per the germline V gene, CDR1 is SEHNR and CDR2 is FQNEAQ (reference sequence). Measured with immunoSEQ multiplex PCR; TCRdb has only the in-frame clones, and not every one. The sample records a few hundred thousand clones, approximately 78% being singletons. This clonotype was obtained from a woman of 80 years or more with COVID-19, enrolled during active disease. The chain is built from TRBV7-9 and TRBJ1-2; unclear D gene. The specimen was peripheral blood. In DNA, the CDR3 is TGTGCCAGCAGCTTAACCCCTCCTCCAGACTATGGCTACACCTTC. Translating gives CASSLTPPPDYGYTF. The variable domain in full, completed from reference TRBV7-9 and TRBJ1-2, reads DTGVSQNPRHKITKRGQNVTFRCDPISEHNRLYWYRQTLGQGPEFLTYFQNEAQLEKSRLLSDRFSAERPKGSFSTLEIQRTEQGDSAMYLCASSLTPPPDYGYTFGSGTRLTVV.